This TCR beta chain was documented in a study of cytomegalovirus exposure and HLA in healthy donors. Study results and caveats: What TCR beta sequences reportedly achieved was accurate prediction of HLA-A and HLA-B alleles in most subjects. According to a later analysis, donors in an Asian-associated ancestry cluster reportedly had fewer N-insertions than the roughly 670-donor mean. Later work found most CMV-associated TCR beta chains apparently HLA-restricted. An analysis that was carried out later associated 15,000 to 20,000 TCR beta sequences with HLA alleles at 0.05 false discovery rate.

The J segment lost 8 bases and the V segment lost 4 bases, leaving 5 bases of the junction unmatched. The germline V gene has CDR1 SNHLY and CDR2 FYNNEI. CDR3 length: 14 amino acids. The PCR had 60 Vbeta and 13 Jbeta primers. The protocol was immunoSEQ multiplex PCR, while the TCRdb copy is restricted to in-frame clones and leaves out a portion. The data contain approximately 90,000 clones, roughly three quarters of them singletons. Points on this clone: Its antigen is unknown.

The V gene is TRBV2, the J gene TRBJ1-4; 9 bases are shared with TRBD1. The source is a man aged 30 to 39 in good health and CMV-seronegative. Sequencing used PBMCs. For the CDR3, the DNA is TGTGCCAGCAGTGGACAGGGGGACATAGAAAAACTGTTTTTT. Protein sequence: CASSGQGDIEKLFF.